Below, 9 T cell receptor beta chains from the same sample are listed, as sequenced in a study of cytomegalovirus exposure and HLA in healthy donors. Vbeta (60) and Jbeta (13) primers were used in the PCR. Measured with immunoSEQ multiplex PCR; TCRdb has only the in-frame clones, and not every one. The data show approximately 100,000 clones, roughly nine tenths seen once. The specimen was PBMCs. These TCRs come from a man aged 25 to 45 in good health and CMV-seropositive.

The genes are TRBV6-5 and TRBJ2-7, with 9 positions matching TRBD1. From germline, CDR1 is MNHEY and CDR2 SVGAGI. This CDR3 spans 15 amino acids. Trimming removed 6 bases from V and 0 bases from J; junction bases left unmatched: 6. CDR3 loop: CASRSGTGSSYEQYF. In nucleotides, the CDR3 is TGTGCCAGCAGATCCGGGACAGGGAGCTCCTACGAGCAGTACTTC.

A word on this clone: At one end the junction does not follow the germline gene, possibly because of a read error. This chain joins TRBV2 and TRBJ2-7, with D possibly being TRBD1 (5 bases). CDR1 is SNHLY, CDR2 FYNNEI, per germline. The CDR3 extends over 15 amino acids. CDR3 amino acids: CASSLIRVTSHEQYF. The CDR3 DNA reads as TGTGCCAGCAGTTTAATCAGGGTGACCTCCCACGAGCAGTACTTC.

The chain carries TRBV5-1 and TRBJ2-2; 9 nucleotides line up with TRBD2. J was trimmed by 0 bases and V by 0 bases; bases with no gene match: 6. The CDR3 length is 18 residues. Germline loops: CDR1 SGHRS, CDR2 YFSETQ. CDR3 sequence (DNA): TGCGCCAGCAGCTTGGTAATAGCGGGAGACCCGAACACCGGGGAGCTGTTTTTT. It translates to CASSLVIAGDPNTGELFF.

The chain couples TRBV28 to TRBJ2-5, with D tentatively TRBD1 (5 bases). V dropped 4 bases and J dropped 2 bases, with 11 bases sitting between them. CDR1 is MDHEN, CDR2 SYDVKM, per germline. This CDR3 is 14 amino acids long. The DNA of the CDR3 is TGTGCCAGCAGTTATCCAGGGCGACAAGAGACCCAGTACTTC. It encodes CASSYPGRQETQYF.

The CDR3 loop is CASSETRNTEAFF. CDR3 sequence (DNA): TGTGCCAGCAGTGAAACGAGGAACACTGAAGCTTTCTTT. The chain recombines TRBV2 with TRBJ1-1; no clear D. V was cut by 2 bases and J by 1 base, with 5 bases left in between. Germline V gene lookup returns CDR1 SNHLY and CDR2 FYNNEI. There are 13 residues in the CDR3.

The CDR3, as DNA: TGTGCCAGTAGTGGTGGACAGGGAAGCAATCAGCCCCAGCATTTT. Translated, it gives CASSGGQGSNQPQHF. V is TRBV19 and J is TRBJ1-5; 8 nucleotides align to TRBD1. CDR3 length: 15 residues. Losses at the gene ends were 5 bases for V and 1 base for J; bases not matched to a gene: 4. Germline V gene lookup returns CDR1 LNHDA and CDR2 SQIVND (reference sequence).

This CDR3 reads CASSLVAGDNEQYF. CDR3 bases: TGTGCCAGCAGCTTGGTGGCGGGAGATAACGAGCAGTACTTC. The gene calls are TRBV5-4 and TRBJ2-7; TRBD2 matches 7 bases. Unmatched junction bases numbered 5, after V lost 0 bases and J lost 5 bases. In germline, CDR1 is SGHNT, CDR2 YYREEE (reference sequence). This CDR3 has 14 amino acids.

This clone was observed a single time. J is TRBJ1-1 and V is TRBV5-1; D not certain. V shed 2 bases and J shed 0 bases, with 5 bases lying between them. The CDR3 is made up of 13 amino acids. Germline V gives CDR1 SGHRS, CDR2 YFSETQ. The DNA of the CDR3 is TGCGCCAGCAGCTTTGAGGTGAACACTGAAGCTTTCTTT. Translated, it gives CASSFEVNTEAFF.

The CDR3 loop is CASSLYSTGPGGYTF. DNA for the CDR3: TGTGCCAGCAGCTTGTATTCGACAGGCCCGGGGGGCTACACCTTC. The chain has TRBV5-8 and TRBJ1-2; TRBD1 is a possible D gene (6 bases). The V end lost 1 base, the J end lost 8 bases, and 18 bases lay between the germline ends. This CDR3 is 15 amino acids long. CDR1 and CDR2 (germline): SGHTS, YDEGEE.